This T cell receptor (beta chain) was obtained from a study of shared T cell receptors in the human thymus. V lost 1 base, J lost 5 bases, and 8 bases stayed unmatched. From germline, CDR1 is LGHNA and CDR2 YSLEER. The CDR3 is 17 amino acids. Repertoires were generated with immunoSEQ multiplex PCR, while TCRdb's copy carries only in-frame clones and drops some. The sample consists of about 660,000 clones, around nine tenths of them appearing once. This same sample was also part of a study on human thymus T cells. Per that paper: Each of the donors was a healthy Finnish infant who was undergoing open corrective cardiac surgery for congenital heart defects. Thymus tissue for the work was resected from patients undergoing corrective heart surgery. Thymic and blood repertoires seemed to favor certain V and J genes. Thymic repertoires overlap heavily among unrelated individuals, related research has reported.

The sequencing sample was made of thymocytes. The rearrangement links TRBV4-3 to TRBJ2-1; 10 nucleotides align to TRBD1. This TCR was sampled from a boy younger than two with a congenital heart defect. This CDR3 is CASSQVNRDRGHNEQFF. The CDR3 bases are TGCGCCAGCAGCCAAGTGAACCGGGACAGGGGTCACAATGAGCAGTTCTTC.